This T cell receptor (beta chain) emerged from a study of tumor and adjacent non-tumor tissue in lung cancer. Study in general: Aged about 30 to 76 years, patients included approximately 11 men and 4 or 5 women with stage I to III disease.

The library came from three nested PCR rounds adapted from ARM-PCR protocols. In TCRdb, the multiplex PCR reads were re-called with MiXCR into one record per CDR3 protein. The sample carries 65,000 to 90,000 distinct CDR3 sequences, around 85% recorded once. RNA was extracted from bulk tissue without any cell sorting. V shed 5 bases and J shed 8 bases, with 14 bases lying between them. Germline V gene data show CDR1 as DFQATT and CDR2 as SNEGSKA (reference sequence). CDR3 length: 12 residues. A word on this clonotype: Its antigen remains unknown.

The study, taken as a whole, reports: In normal lung, the top 100 clones were significantly more dominant than in tumor. Significantly higher TCR diversity was found in tumor than normal lung.

The chain employs TRBV20-1 and TRBJ2-3; D is possibly TRBD2 (6 bases). The receptor comes from a woman in her forties or fifties with non-small cell lung cancer. The sample consisted of lung tumor tissue. CDR3 residues: CSARETSITQYF. The CDR3 DNA follows: TGCAGTGCTCGGGAGACTAGTATTACGCAGTATTTT.